Sequencing of this T cell receptor (beta chain) was carried out in a study of beta chain features in type 1 diabetes. Overall study context: The patient and healthy donor groups were comparable for age, gender and cell yields.

Regarding the study as a whole: Researchers report that Type 1 diabetes patients had moderately but significantly shorter TCRB CDR3s across all four CD4+ subsets.

Cell sorting via CD45RO/CCR7/CD25/CD127/CD95/CD27 was performed to obtain CD4+ naive, central memory, regulatory and stem cell-like memory cells. The sample holds a few counts of this clone. The target antigen is unknown. The CDR3 totals 15 residues. CDR1 is SGHNT and CDR2 is YYREEE in the germline V gene (reference sequence). Trimming at V came to 4 bases and at J to 8 bases, leaving 10 bases not matched to a gene. The authors reverse transcribed all of the isolated RNA, so sequencing captured expressed TCRB transcripts. Sequencing was performed with immunoSEQ multiplex PCR; in TCRdb, only in-frame clones are kept and a portion is missing. The sample holds fewer than 350,000 clones, 15% seen once.

This chain uses TRBV5-4 with TRBJ2-1; 9 bases line up with TRBD2. This TCR derives from a man younger than 30 with type 1 diabetes. The sequenced material came from naive CD4+ T cells from blood. The CDR3 region has the DNA TGTGCCAGCAGCAATCCGGCGGGGGGGCCATATGAGCAGTTCTTC. It is translated as CASSNPAGGPYEQFF.